This TCR beta chain originates from a study of blood T cell repertoires in COVID-19. Authors' data handling: The authors estimated nucleated cell counts from reference gene primer amplification. TCRdb's table, derived via immunoSEQ multiplex PCR, lists solely in-frame clones and lacks some. Clone size and the V and J calls come from that table; the DNA yielded D and trimming. The sample lists 200,000 or so clones, approximately 84% occurring once. This CDR3 comprises 14 residues. Germline CDR1 SGHRS, CDR2 YFSETQ. V was pared by 4 bases and J by 4 bases, with 14 bases between. This chain links TRBV5-1 with TRBJ1-2, with D perhaps TRBD1 (6 bases). Sequences were obtained from peripheral blood. The receptor comes from a woman aged 55-69 years with acute or convalescent COVID-19. DNA for the CDR3: TGCGCCAGCAGCCCACAGGGAGGGATCTATGGCTACACCTTC. Translating gives CASSPQGGIYGYTF. The complete variable domain, with remaining parts taken from reference TRBV5-1 and TRBJ1-2, reads KAGVTQTPRYLIKTRGQQVTLSCSPISGHRSVSWYQQTPGQGLQFLFEYFSETQRNKGNFPGRFSGRQFSNSRSEMNVSTLELGDSALYLCASSPQGGIYGYTFGSGTRLTVV.